The 22 T cell receptor beta chains below were found in one sample sequenced in a study of T cells after somatic rescue of genetic block. Assay used: immunoSEQ multiplex PCR; TCRdb lists only in-frame clones, some missing. The table records about 67,000 clones, just over 90% of them present only once. Sequences were obtained from peripheral blood mononuclear cells (PBMCs). The receptors were gathered from a man in his forties or fifties.

The chain couples TRBV6-5 to TRBJ2-7; D uncertain. CDR3 length: 13 amino acids. From germline, CDR1 is MNHEY and CDR2 SVGAGI. V was clipped by 2 bases and J by 5 bases, with 10 bases between them. CDR3 amino acids: CASSYLGRNEQYF. The DNA of the CDR3 is TGTGCCAGCAGTTACCTGGGCAGGAACGAGCAGTACTTC.

This clone was observed once. The rearrangement uses TRBV7-9 and TRBJ2-1; the match to TRBD2 covers 10 bases. Germline V lookup: CDR1 SEHNR, CDR2 FQNEAQ (reference sequence). Trimming took 5 bases from V and 2 from J; bases not matched to a gene: 6. The CDR3 length is 16 residues. The CDR3 coding sequence is TGTGCCAGCAGCCCAAGGACTAGCGGCCCCTACAATGAGCAGTTCTTC. It encodes CASSPRTSGPYNEQFF.

For the CDR3, the DNA is TGTGCCAGCAGCGCCAGGACAGGCGCCGACATTCAGTACTTC. Its translation: CASSARTGADIQYF. The gene calls are TRBV9 and TRBJ2-4, with TRBD1 matching 7 bases. The CDR3 consists of 14 residues. J was trimmed by 8 bases and V by 3 bases; bases with no gene match: 8. Germline CDR1 SGDLS, CDR2 YYNGEE.

The chain recombines TRBV11-2 with TRBJ2-2, with D possibly TRBD1 on 7 matching bases. The CDR3 has 16 residues. V shed 5 bases and J shed 6 bases, with 19 bases lying between them. Germline loops: CDR1 SGHAT, CDR2 FQNNGV. The CDR3 DNA follows: TGTGCCAGCAGCCCGCAGGGGGGCGGTGGGGCCGGGGAGCTGTTTTTT. Translation: CASSPQGGGGAGELFF.

The chain employs TRBV6-1 and TRBJ2-2, with TRBD1 matching 7 bases. Germline V gene lookup returns CDR1 MNHNS and CDR2 SASEGT. The CDR3 has 14 amino acids. Unmatched junction bases numbered 3, after V lost 7 bases and J lost 1 base. The CDR3 bases are TGTGCCAGCAAACGGGACAGGAACACCGGGGAGCTGTTTTTT. Its protein product is CASKRDRNTGELFF.

The genes are TRBV6-4 and TRBJ1-5; D possibly corresponds to TRBD1 (5 bases). In germline, CDR1 is MRHNA, CDR2 SNTAGT. Deletions cut 4 bases from V and 5 bases from J, with 9 bases between. This CDR3 region has 13 residues. CDR3 in DNA: TGTGCCAGCAGTGTAGCCAGGGATCAGCCCCAGCATTTT. This codes for CASSVARDQPQHF.

The chain joins TRBV6-5 to TRBJ2-3; 8 positions agree with TRBD2. This CDR3 comprises 15 residues. V lost 6 bases to trimming and J lost 1 base; unmatched junction nucleotides: 6. CDR1 and CDR2 from the germline V gene are MNHEY and SVGAGI. The CDR3 region is CASRNSGIRTDTQYF. CDR3 coding DNA: TGTGCCAGCAGGAATAGCGGGATTCGCACAGATACGCAGTATTTT.

This clone was counted a single time. The rearrangement joins TRBV5-1 to TRBJ2-3; 9 bases are shared with TRBD1. Trimming took 0 bases from V and 6 from J; bases not matched to a gene: 5. The CDR3 contains 15 residues. Germline V CDR1 and CDR2: SGHRS, YFSETQ. Here the CDR3 DNA reads TGCGCCAGCAGCTTGGGGGGACAGGGTGCCGATACGCAGTATTTT. Amino acid sequence: CASSLGGQGADTQYF.

A single count supports this clone. This chain connects TRBV5-6 to TRBJ2-5, with D uncertain. With the DNA end fitting TRBJ2-7 better, the J assignment may be wrong. The germline CDR1 and CDR2 sequences are SGHDT and YYEEEE. The CDR3 has 17 amino acids. The CDR3 nucleotides read TGTGCCAGCAGCCATCGGGTGGGGATGGAGAGGTCCTACGAGCAGTACTTC. Translated: CASSHRVGMERSYEQYF.

The rearrangement links TRBV5-5 to TRBJ1-1; tentatively, D is TRBD1 (5 bases). Trimming stripped 5 bases from V and 1 base from J, with 12 bases between. This CDR3 region has 14 residues. CDR1 and CDR2 from the germline V gene are SGHKS and YYEKEE (reference sequence). CDR3 in DNA: TGTGCCAGCAGATTCATTGGGGGGAACACTGAAGCTTTCTTT. Encoded protein: CASRFIGGNTEAFF.

The V gene is TRBV27, the J gene TRBJ2-4; weak D call: TRBD1 (6 bases). CDR1 is MNHEY and CDR2 is SMNVEV in the germline V gene (reference sequence). With 4 bases removed from V and 0 bases from J, the gap between germline ends came to 13 bases. CDR3 length: 16 amino acids. The CDR3: CASSSAYRVAKNIQYF. The CDR3 DNA reads TGTGCCAGCAGTTCCGCTTACAGGGTAGCCAAAAACATTCAGTACTTC.

This sequence joins TRBV19 and TRBJ2-1; a weak D match, TRBD1 (6 bases). Germline V gives CDR1 LNHDA, CDR2 SQIVND (reference sequence). The CDR3 has 18 amino acids. V lost 6 bases and J lost 3, with 24 bases in between. The chain's CDR3 is CASSISVVRGQIYNEQFF. DNA of the CDR3: TGTGCCAGTAGCATATCGGTGGTGAGAGGACAGATCTACAATGAGCAGTTCTTC.

J is TRBJ2-7 and V is TRBV6-5, with D possibly being TRBD1 (5 bases). The germline V gene encodes CDR1 MNHEY and CDR2 SVGAGI. V was cut by 8 bases and J by 3 bases, with 11 bases left in between. This CDR3 comprises 12 residues. The CDR3 sequence is CASSLGDYEQYF. The DNA of the CDR3 is TGTGCCAGCTCTCTAGGGGACTACGAGCAGTACTTC.

The rearrangement joins TRBV6-5 to TRBJ2-1; 7 positions match TRBD2. The CDR3 runs 15 residues. The J segment lost 7 bases and the V segment lost 0 bases, leaving 6 bases of the junction unmatched. Per germline, CDR1 MNHEY and CDR2 SVGAGI. For the CDR3, the DNA is TGTGCCAGCAGTTACTCTCGGCGGGAGTCAAATGAGCAGTTCTTC. This encodes CASSYSRRESNEQFF.

The chain recombines TRBV7-6 with TRBJ2-3, with D hard to call. V lost 5 bases and J lost 4, with 7 bases in between. From germline, CDR1 is SGHVS and CDR2 FNYEAQ. The CDR3 length is 12 residues. CDR3 bases: TGTGCCAGCAGCCAGACGTCAGATACGCAGTATTTT. Translation gives CASSQTSDTQYF. The variable domain in full, completed from reference TRBV7-6 and TRBJ2-3, reads GAGVSQSPRYKVTKRGQDVALRCDPISGHVSLYWYRQALGQGPEFLTYFNYEAQQDKSGLPNDRFSAERPEGSISTLTIQRTEQRDSAMYRCASSQTSDTQYFGPGTRLTVL.

The chain employs TRBV10-3 and TRBJ2-5; 7 positions agree with TRBD1. V was pared by 3 bases and J by 4 bases, with 8 bases of the junction left unmatched. Germline CDR1 ENHRY, CDR2 SYGVKD. This CDR3 is 15 amino acids long. The CDR3 coding sequence is TGTGCCATCAGTGACCCCAGGGGGAACTCAGAGACCCAGTACTTC. It specifies CAISDPRGNSETQYF.

The gene calls are TRBV7-2 and TRBJ2-3; possible D gene TRBD1, 6 bases. CDR1 and CDR2 (germline): SGHTA, FQGNSA. The CDR3 is 14 amino acids. The germline V and J ends were trimmed by 2 bases and 2 bases, with 8 bases remaining between them. CDR3: CASSLTGITDTQYF. Written as DNA, the CDR3 is TGTGCCAGCAGCTTAACAGGGATCACAGATACGCAGTATTTT.

The chain combines TRBV18 with TRBJ2-7; 8 positions match TRBD2. With V trimmed by 3 bases and J by 3 bases, 7 bases remained unmatched. This CDR3 comprises 15 residues. Germline CDR1 KGHSH, CDR2 LQKENI. The CDR3 nucleotides are TGTGCCAGCTCACCCCTGGCCAGCGGGAGCTACGAGCAGTACTTC. It encodes CASSPLASGSYEQYF.

This chain uses TRBV7-9 with TRBJ1-6, with D hard to call. V was shortened by 5 bases and J by 10 bases, with 18 bases between the two germline ends. The CDR3 covers 15 residues. Germline CDR1 is SEHNR and CDR2 is FQNEAQ (reference sequence). CDR3 loop: CASSRGLDNISPLHF. CDR3 coding DNA: TGTGCCAGCAGCCGGGGTCTTGATAATATCTCACCCCTCCACTTT.

The V call is TRBV6-5, the J call TRBJ2-5; TRBD1 matches at 7 bases. Germline trimming cut 4 bases from V and 3 bases from J; bases unmatched to any gene: 8. Germline values: CDR1 MNHEY, CDR2 SVGAGI. The CDR3 consists of 15 residues. CDR3 in amino acids: CASSSPTGFEETQYF. The CDR3 region has the DNA TGTGCCAGCAGTTCACCGACAGGGTTCGAAGAGACCCAGTACTTC.

The V gene is TRBV7-9, the J gene TRBJ2-3, with TRBD1 identical over 8 bases. The length of the CDR3 is 15 residues. Germline CDR1 and CDR2: SEHNR and FQNEAQ (reference sequence). With V trimmed by 6 bases and J by 1 base, 6 bases remained unmatched. The CDR3 region has the DNA TGTGCCAGCAGTAAAGGACAGGGAGGCACAGATACGCAGTATTTT. As protein: CASSKGQGGTDTQYF. Combining the CDR3 with reference TRBV7-9 and TRBJ2-3 gives the whole variable domain DTGVSQNPRHKITKRGQNVTFRCDPISEHNRLYWYRQTLGQGPEFLTYFQNEAQLEKSRLLSDRFSAERPKGSFSTLEIQRTEQGDSAMYLCASSKGQGGTDTQYFGPGTRLTVL.

The chain joins TRBV7-9 to TRBJ2-7; D remains unclear. V lost 0 bases and J lost 0, with 6 bases in between. The CDR3 loop spans 14 amino acids. Germline lookup yields CDR1 SEHNR and CDR2 FQNEAQ (reference sequence). CDR3 nucleotides: TGTGCCAGCAGCTTAGCTGGTAGCTCCTACGAGCAGTACTTC. Its protein product is CASSLAGSSYEQYF. The full variable domain, rest sourced from reference TRBV7-9 and TRBJ2-7, is DTGVSQNPRHKITKRGQNVTFRCDPISEHNRLYWYRQTLGQGPEFLTYFQNEAQLEKSRLLSDRFSAERPKGSFSTLEIQRTEQGDSAMYLCASSLAGSSYEQYFGPGTRLTVT.